This T cell receptor (beta chain) was identified in a study of blood T cells in healthy people across ages. Study-level findings and limits: There was no known CMV status for donors, so expanded clonotype changes were possibly confounded. When one million T cells were used, diversity estimates were thought to be underestimates.

The CDR3 covers 14 residues. V was shortened by 4 bases and J by 1 base, with 9 bases between the two germline ends. The germline V gene has CDR1 SGHDN and CDR2 FVKESK. This clonotype was seen a few times. The target antigen is unknown. A J-beta primer mix and a sample-barcoded 5' primer were used in a second PCR of roughly 6 to 12 cycles. The template-switch adaptor was a 5' adaptor with 12 random nucleotides. It tagged each cDNA molecule. TCRdb re-analysed the 5' RACE reads in MiXCR, keeping a single row per CDR3 protein. The table shows about 680,000 distinct CDR3 sequences, with 49% occurring only once. Per-sample yields of isolated PBMCs were at least 6 million.

The receptor was isolated from a woman aged 60-75 years in good health. V gene TRBV14 combines with J gene TRBJ2-3, with D hard to call. Input material: blood. For the CDR3, the DNA is TGTGCCAGCAGCCGGACCTATGGCACAGATACGCAGTATTTT. This sequence encodes CASSRTYGTDTQYF.